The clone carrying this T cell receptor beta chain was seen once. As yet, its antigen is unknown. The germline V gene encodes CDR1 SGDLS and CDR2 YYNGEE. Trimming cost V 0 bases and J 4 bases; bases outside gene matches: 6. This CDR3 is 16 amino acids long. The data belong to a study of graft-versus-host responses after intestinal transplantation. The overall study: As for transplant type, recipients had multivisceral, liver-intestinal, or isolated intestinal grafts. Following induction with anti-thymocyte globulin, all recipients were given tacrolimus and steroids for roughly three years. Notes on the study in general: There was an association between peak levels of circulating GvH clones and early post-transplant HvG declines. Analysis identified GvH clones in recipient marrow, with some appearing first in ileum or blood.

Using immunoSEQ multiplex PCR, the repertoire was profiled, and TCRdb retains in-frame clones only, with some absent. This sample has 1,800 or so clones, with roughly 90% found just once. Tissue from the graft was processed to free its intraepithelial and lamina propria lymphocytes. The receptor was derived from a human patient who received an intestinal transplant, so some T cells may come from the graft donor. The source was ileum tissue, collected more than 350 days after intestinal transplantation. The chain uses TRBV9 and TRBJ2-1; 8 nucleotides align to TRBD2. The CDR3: CASSVVGSGVYNEQFF. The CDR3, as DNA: TGTGCCAGCAGCGTAGTCGGTAGCGGGGTTTACAATGAGCAGTTCTTC.